This T cell receptor beta chain originates from a study of shared clonotypes between healthy human individuals. Study overall: Donor composition was a couple of women and three men, aged 18 to 49.

Naive-designated CD8 cells lacked CD45RO, were positively enriched for CCR7, and omitted terminally differentiated effector memory CD45RA+ cells. Recent vaccinations or acute infections were absent in the healthy HIV-negative adult donors. Some clones are missing from TCRdb's copy, which holds only in-frame ones; the method was immunoSEQ multiplex PCR. The sample lists around 2,000,000 clones, roughly 94% occurring once. Germline CDR1 is SGHDN and CDR2 is FVKESK. V lost 4 bases, J lost 6 bases, and 9 bases lay in between. This CDR3 has 12 amino acids. The chain recombines TRBV14 with TRBJ1-1; the D is unclear. Sequenced sample: naive CD8+ T cells sorted from blood. The clonotype originates from a man aged 18 to 30 in good health. In nucleotides, the CDR3 is TGTGCCAGCAGCCCCGTTGGGGCTGAAGCTTTCTTT. Amino acid sequence: CASSPVGAEAFF.